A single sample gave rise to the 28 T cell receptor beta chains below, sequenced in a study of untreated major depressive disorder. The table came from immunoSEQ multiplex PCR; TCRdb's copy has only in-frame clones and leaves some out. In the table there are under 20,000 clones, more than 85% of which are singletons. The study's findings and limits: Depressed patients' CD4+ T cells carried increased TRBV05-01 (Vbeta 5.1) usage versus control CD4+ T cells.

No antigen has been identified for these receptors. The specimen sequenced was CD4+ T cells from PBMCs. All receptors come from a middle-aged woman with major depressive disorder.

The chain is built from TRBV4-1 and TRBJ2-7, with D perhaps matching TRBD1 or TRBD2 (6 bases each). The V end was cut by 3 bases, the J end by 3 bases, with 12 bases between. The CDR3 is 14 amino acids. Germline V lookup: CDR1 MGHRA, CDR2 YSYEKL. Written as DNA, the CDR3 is TGCGCCAGCAGCCAGGGGGGCTGGGGCTACGAGCAGTACGTC. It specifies CASSQGGWGYEQYV.

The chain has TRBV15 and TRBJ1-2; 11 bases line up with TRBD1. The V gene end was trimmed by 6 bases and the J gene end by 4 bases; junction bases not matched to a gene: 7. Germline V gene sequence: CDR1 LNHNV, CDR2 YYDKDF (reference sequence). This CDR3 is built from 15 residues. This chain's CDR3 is CATSTMGTGGYGYTF. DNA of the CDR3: TGTGCCACCAGTACGATGGGGACAGGGGGCTATGGCTACACCTTC.

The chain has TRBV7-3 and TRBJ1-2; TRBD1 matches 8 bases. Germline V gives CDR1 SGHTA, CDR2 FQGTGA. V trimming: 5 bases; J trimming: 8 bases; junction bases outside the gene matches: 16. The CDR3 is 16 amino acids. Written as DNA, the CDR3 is TGTGCCAGCAGCCCGAACGCACAGGGGGGAGGCACCGGCTACACCTTC. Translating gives CASSPNAQGGGTGYTF.

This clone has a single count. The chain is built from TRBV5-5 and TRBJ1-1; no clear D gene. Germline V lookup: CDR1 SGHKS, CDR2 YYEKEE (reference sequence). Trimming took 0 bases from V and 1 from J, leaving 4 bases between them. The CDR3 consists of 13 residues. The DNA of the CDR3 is TGTGCCAGCAGCTTGGGACCGAACACTGAAGCTTTCTTT. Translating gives CASSLGPNTEAFF.

The CDR3 bases are TGTGCCAGCAGCTTAACTGGGACTGAAGCTTTCTTT. Amino acid sequence: CASSLTGTEAFF. The chain employs TRBV7-9 and TRBJ1-1, with D hard to call. Germline CDR1 is SEHNR and CDR2 is FQNEAQ (reference sequence). V was shortened by 2 bases and J by 5 bases, with 6 bases between the two germline ends. There are 12 residues in the CDR3.

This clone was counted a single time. The CDR3: CASSDTKQPQHF. The CDR3 DNA reads TGCGCCAGCAGTGACACTAAACAGCCCCAGCATTTT. J is TRBJ1-5 and V is TRBV10-1; D is unclear. This CDR3 region has 12 residues. Germline CDR1 reads WNHNN; CDR2 reads SYGVQD (reference sequence). The V end lost 3 bases, the J end lost 7 bases, and 7 bases lay between the germline ends.

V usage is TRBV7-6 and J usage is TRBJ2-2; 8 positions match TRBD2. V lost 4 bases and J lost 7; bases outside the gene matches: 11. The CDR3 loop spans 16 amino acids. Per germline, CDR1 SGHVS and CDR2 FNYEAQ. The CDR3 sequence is CASSSGGATNHGELFF. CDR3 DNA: TGTGCCAGCAGCTCCGGGGGGGCGACGAATCACGGGGAGCTGTTTTTT.

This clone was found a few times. As DNA, the CDR3 is TGTGCCAGCAGCTCAGATCGACAGGGAAGGAAACCTCCTGAAGCTTTCTTT. It is translated as CASSSDRQGRKPPEAFF. The rearrangement joins TRBV7-2 to TRBJ1-1, with TRBD1 matching over 7 bases. Germline loops: CDR1 SGHTA, CDR2 FQGNSA. The J segment lost 6 bases and the V segment lost 4 bases, leaving 17 bases of the junction unmatched. The CDR3 loop spans 17 amino acids.

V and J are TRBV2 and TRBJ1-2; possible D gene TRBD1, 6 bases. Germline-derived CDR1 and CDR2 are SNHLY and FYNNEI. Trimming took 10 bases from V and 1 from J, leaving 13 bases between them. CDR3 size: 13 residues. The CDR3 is CATSSGVNYGYTF. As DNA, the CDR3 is TGTGCCACTTCTTCAGGGGTTAACTATGGCTACACCTTC.

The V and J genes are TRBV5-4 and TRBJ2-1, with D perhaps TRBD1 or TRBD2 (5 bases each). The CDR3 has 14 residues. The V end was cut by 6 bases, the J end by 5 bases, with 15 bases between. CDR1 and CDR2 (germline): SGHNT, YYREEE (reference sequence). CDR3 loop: CASISGPSNNEQFF. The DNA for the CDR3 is TGTGCCAGCATCTCGGGGCCTTCCAACAATGAGCAGTTCTTC.

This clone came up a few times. CDR3 amino acids: CASSLTGLYEQYF. The CDR3 nucleotides read TGTGCCAGCAGTTTAACGGGACTCTACGAGCAGTACTTC. The chain carries TRBV27 and TRBJ2-7, with a tentative D call TRBD2 (6 bases). V lost 2 bases and J lost 3, with 8 bases in between. The CDR3 is 13 amino acids. Germline lookup yields CDR1 MNHEY and CDR2 SMNVEV (reference sequence).

The CDR3 protein is CASSSGLAGVFYNEQFF. The CDR3 nucleotides are TGCGCCAGCAGCTCCGGACTAGCGGGGGTTTTTTACAATGAGCAGTTCTTC. V and J are TRBV5-1 and TRBJ2-1; 13 bases match TRBD2. The junction had 7 bases not matched to a gene; V was cut back by 3 bases and J by 4 bases. The CDR3 runs to 17 residues. Germline assignment: CDR1 SGHRS and CDR2 YFSETQ.

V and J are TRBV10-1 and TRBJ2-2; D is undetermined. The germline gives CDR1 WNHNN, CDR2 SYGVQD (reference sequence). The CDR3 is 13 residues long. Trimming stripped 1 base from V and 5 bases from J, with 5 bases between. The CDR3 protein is CASSELETGELFF. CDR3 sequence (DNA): TGCGCCAGCAGTGAGTTGGAGACCGGGGAGCTGTTTTTT.

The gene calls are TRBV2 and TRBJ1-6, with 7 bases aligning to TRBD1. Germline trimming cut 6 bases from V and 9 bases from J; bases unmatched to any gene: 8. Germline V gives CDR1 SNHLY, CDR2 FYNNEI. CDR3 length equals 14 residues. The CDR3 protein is CASRGDSEASPLHF. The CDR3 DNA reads TGTGCCAGCAGAGGGGACAGTGAGGCTTCACCCCTCCACTTT.

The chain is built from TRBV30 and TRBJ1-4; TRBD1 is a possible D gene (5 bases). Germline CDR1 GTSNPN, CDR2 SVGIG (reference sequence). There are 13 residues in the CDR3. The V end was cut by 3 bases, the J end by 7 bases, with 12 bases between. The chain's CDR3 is CAWRTGGTEKLFF. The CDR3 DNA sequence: TGTGCCTGGAGAACGGGGGGTACTGAAAAACTGTTTTTT.

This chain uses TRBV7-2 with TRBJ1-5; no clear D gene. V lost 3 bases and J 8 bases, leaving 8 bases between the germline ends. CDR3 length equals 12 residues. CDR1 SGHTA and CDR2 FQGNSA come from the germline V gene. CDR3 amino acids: CASSFAAEPQHF. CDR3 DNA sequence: TGTGCCAGCAGCTTCGCGGCCGAGCCCCAGCATTTT.

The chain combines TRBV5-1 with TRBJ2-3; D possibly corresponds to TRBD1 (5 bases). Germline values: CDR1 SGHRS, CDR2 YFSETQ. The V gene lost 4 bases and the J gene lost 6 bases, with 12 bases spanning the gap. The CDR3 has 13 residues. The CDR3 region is CASSPRATDTQYF. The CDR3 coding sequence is TGCGCCAGCAGCCCCAGGGCGACCGATACGCAGTATTTT. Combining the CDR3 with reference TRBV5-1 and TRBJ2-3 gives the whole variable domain KAGVTQTPRYLIKTRGQQVTLSCSPISGHRSVSWYQQTPGQGLQFLFEYFSETQRNKGNFPGRFSGRQFSNSRSEMNVSTLELGDSALYLCASSPRATDTQYFGPGTRLTVL.

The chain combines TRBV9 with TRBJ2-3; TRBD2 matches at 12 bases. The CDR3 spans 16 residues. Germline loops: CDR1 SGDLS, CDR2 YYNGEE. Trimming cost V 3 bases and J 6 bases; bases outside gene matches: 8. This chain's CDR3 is CASSGRLAGGRDTQYF. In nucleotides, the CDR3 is TGTGCCAGCAGCGGCCGCCTAGCGGGAGGGAGGGATACGCAGTATTTT. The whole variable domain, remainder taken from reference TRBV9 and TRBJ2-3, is DSGVTQTPKHLITATGQRVTLRCSPRSGDLSVYWYQQSLDQGLQFLIQYYNGEERAKGNILERFSAQQFPDLHSELNLSSLELGDSALYFCASSGRLAGGRDTQYFGPGTRLTVL.

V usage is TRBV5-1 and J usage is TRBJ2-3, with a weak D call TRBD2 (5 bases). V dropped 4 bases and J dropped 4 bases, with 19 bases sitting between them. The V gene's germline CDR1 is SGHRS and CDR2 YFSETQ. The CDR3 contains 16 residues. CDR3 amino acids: CASSLGVLAGADTQYF. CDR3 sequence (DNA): TGCGCCAGCAGCCTCGGGGTATTAGCTGGGGCAGATACGCAGTATTTT.

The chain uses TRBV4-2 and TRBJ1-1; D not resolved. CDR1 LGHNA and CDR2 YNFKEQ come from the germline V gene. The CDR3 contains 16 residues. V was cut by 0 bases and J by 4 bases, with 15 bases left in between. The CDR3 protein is CASSQELVAAGTEAFF. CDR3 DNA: TGTGCCAGCAGCCAAGAACTCGTCGCAGCGGGCACTGAAGCTTTCTTT.

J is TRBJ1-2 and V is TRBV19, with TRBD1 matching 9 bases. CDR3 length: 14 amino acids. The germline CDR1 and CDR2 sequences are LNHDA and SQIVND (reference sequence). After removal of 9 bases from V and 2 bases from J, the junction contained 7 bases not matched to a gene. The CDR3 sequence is CASTDRGGNYGYTF. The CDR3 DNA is TGTGCCAGCACGGACAGGGGCGGGAACTATGGCTACACCTTC.

Here the CDR3 DNA reads TGTGCCTGGAGGGTCCTAGCGGGAGTCGGAAGATGGGATTTCTTC. It specifies CAWRVLAGVGRWDFF. The rearrangement uses TRBV30 and TRBJ2-1, with TRBD2 matching 10 bases. V was pared by 3 bases and J by 16 bases, with 18 bases of the junction left unmatched. Germline values: CDR1 GTSNPN, CDR2 SVGIG (reference sequence). This CDR3 has 15 residues.

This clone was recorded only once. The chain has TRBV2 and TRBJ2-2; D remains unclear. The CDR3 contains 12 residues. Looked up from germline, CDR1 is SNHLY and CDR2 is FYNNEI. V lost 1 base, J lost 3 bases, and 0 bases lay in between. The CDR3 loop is CASSEDTGELFF. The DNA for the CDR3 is TGTGCCAGCAGTGAAGACACCGGGGAGCTGTTTTTT.

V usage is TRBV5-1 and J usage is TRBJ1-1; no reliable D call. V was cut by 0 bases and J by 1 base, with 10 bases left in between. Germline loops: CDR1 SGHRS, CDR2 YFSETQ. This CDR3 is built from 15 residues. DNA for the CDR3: TGCGCCAGCAGCTTGGAAGGGTTTTCGAACACTGAAGCTTTCTTT. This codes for CASSLEGFSNTEAFF.

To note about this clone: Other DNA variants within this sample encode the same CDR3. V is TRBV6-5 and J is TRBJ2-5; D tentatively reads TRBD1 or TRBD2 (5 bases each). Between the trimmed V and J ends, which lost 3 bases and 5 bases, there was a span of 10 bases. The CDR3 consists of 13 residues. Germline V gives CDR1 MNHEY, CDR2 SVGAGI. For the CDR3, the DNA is TGTGCCAGCAGTTATCGGGGCCAGGAGACCCAGTACTTC. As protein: CASSYRGQETQYF.

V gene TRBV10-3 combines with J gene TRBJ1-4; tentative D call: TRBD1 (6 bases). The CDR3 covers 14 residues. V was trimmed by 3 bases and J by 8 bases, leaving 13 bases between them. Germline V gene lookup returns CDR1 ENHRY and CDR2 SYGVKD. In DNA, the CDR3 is TGTGCCATCAGTGAAGGGGGGGGTGGAGAAAAACTGTTTTTT. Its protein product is CAISEGGGGEKLFF.

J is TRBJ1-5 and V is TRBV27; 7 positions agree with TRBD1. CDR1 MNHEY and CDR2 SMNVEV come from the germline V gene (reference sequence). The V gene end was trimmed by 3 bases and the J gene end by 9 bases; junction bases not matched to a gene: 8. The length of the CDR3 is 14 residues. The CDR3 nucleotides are TGTGCCAGCAGTTTCACAGGGGCCAGGGGGCCCCAGCATTTT. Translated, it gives CASSFTGARGPQHF.

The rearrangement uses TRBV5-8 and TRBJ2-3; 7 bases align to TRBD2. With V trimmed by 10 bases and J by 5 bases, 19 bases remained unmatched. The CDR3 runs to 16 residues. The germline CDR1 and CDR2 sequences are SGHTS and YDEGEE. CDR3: CAPAARATSSRDTQYF. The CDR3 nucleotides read TGTGCCCCCGCCGCGCGCGCGACTAGCAGTAGAGATACGCAGTATTTT.